Listed here are 18 T cell receptor beta chains from one sample, sequenced in a study of T cell responses to AZD1222 COVID-19 vaccine (dated by TCRdb to about 2021). Receptor amplification or capture employed the immunoSEQ multiplex PCR assay. The table was pulled from immuneACCESS by TCRdb, which kept in-frame rearrangements only. Such tables lose some clones; where checked, under half of the loss comes from unresolved V genes, and the rest has no known cause. In this sample the table shows some 110,000 clones, just under 95% of which occur a single time. The top ten clonotypes cover under 3.5% of the sample. The sample's time point label, in plain terms: baseline before first vaccination. The sequenced sample was peripheral blood, obtained on day 0 of AZD1222 vaccination. These receptor sequences come from an adult in good health.

The V and J genes are TRBV5-6 and TRBJ2-3, with a tentative D call TRBD2 (6 bases). Trimming shortened V by 4 bases and J by 1 base, and 10 bases separated the two germline ends. Per germline, CDR1 SGHDT and CDR2 YYEEEE. The CDR3 contains 14 residues. The CDR3 region is CASSLSGRTDTQYF. CDR3 coding DNA: TGTGCCAGCAGCCTTAGCGGTCGCACAGATACGCAGTATTTT. Using reference TRBV5-6 and TRBJ2-3 for the parts outside the CDR3, the full variable domain is DAGVTQSPTHLIKTRGQQVTLRCSPKSGHDTVSWYQQALGQGPQFIFQYYEEEERQRGNFPDRFSGHQFPNYSSELNVNALLLGDSALYLCASSLSGRTDTQYFGPGTRLTVL.

This clone was picked up one time. This sequence joins TRBV18 and TRBJ2-1; a weak D match, TRBD2 (6 bases). Germline CDR1 KGHSH, CDR2 LQKENI. This CDR3 comprises 15 residues. Trimming took off 2 bases at V and 7 bases at J, with 15 bases between the two ends. CDR3 residues: CASSPGRNLANEQFF. As DNA, the CDR3 is TGTGCCAGCTCACCAGGGAGGAACTTGGCGAATGAGCAGTTCTTC.

The genes are TRBV27 and TRBJ1-6; D not certain. Germline assignment: CDR1 MNHEY and CDR2 SMNVEV (reference sequence). The CDR3 is 14 residues long. Trimming pared 3 bases from V and 8 bases from J, leaving 11 bases between. The CDR3 loop reads CASSFLLVDSPLHF. The CDR3 DNA reads as TGTGCCAGCAGTTTTTTGTTGGTAGATTCACCCCTCCACTTT.

The genes are TRBV10-3 and TRBJ2-7, with TRBD1 matching 12 bases. CDR1 is ENHRY, CDR2 SYGVKD, per germline. V shed 2 bases, J shed 7 bases, and the junction held 6 bases outside the gene matches. The CDR3 runs 15 residues. The CDR3, as DNA: TGTGCCATCAGTGAGGCGGGACAGGGGGCGAGAGAGCAGTACTTC. It codes for CAISEAGQGAREQYF.

This rearrangement joins TRBV29-1 to TRBJ2-7, with D perhaps matching TRBD1 or TRBD2 (5 bases each). The CDR3 covers 16 residues. V shed 7 bases and J shed 3 bases, with 25 bases lying between them. CDR1 and CDR2 from the germline V gene are SQVTM and ANQGSEA. The CDR3 bases are TGCAGCGCCAAAAAAATGTCGGCAGGGACGATCTACGAGCAGTACTTC. Amino acid sequence: CSAKKMSAGTIYEQYF.

Only one count was recorded for this clone. This chain uses TRBV10-3 with TRBJ1-1; TRBD1 aligns across 7 bases. Germline CDR1 reads ENHRY; CDR2 reads SYGVKD. The CDR3 is 14 residues long. V shed 10 bases, J shed 8 bases, and the junction held 16 bases outside the gene matches. CDR3 nucleotides: TGTGCCACCACAGGGGTCGCGTCTGTAGCCGAAGCTTTCTTT. This gives the protein CATTGVASVAEAFF.

The CDR3 DNA sequence: TGTGCCAGCAACCAAGTTGGCATAGGGGAAAAACTGTTTTTT. Protein sequence: CASNQVGIGEKLFF. This sequence joins TRBV5-6 and TRBJ1-4; the D is unclear. V shed 6 bases and J shed 8 bases, with 17 bases lying between them. Germline CDR1 reads SGHDT; CDR2 reads YYEEEE. This CDR3 region has 14 residues.

The chain links TRBV5-1 to TRBJ2-2; D gene uncertain. In germline, CDR1 is SGHRS, CDR2 YFSETQ. V lost 2 bases and J 1 base, leaving 9 bases between the germline ends. The CDR3 totals 15 residues. This chain's CDR3 is CASSFKGGNTGELFF. In nucleotides, the CDR3 is TGCGCCAGCAGCTTTAAGGGCGGGAACACCGGGGAGCTGTTTTTT.

As regards this clone: One end of the junction is discordant with germline, which a read error may explain. The gene calls are TRBV7-9 and TRBJ2-6, with D perhaps matching TRBD2 (5 bases). The CDR3 runs to 16 residues. From germline, CDR1 is SEHNR and CDR2 FQNEAQ (reference sequence). Here the CDR3 DNA reads TGTGCCAGCAGCCTAGCCCCGGCCTCTGGGGCCAACGTCCTGACTTTC. Translation gives CASSLAPASGANVLTF.

The sample holds one count of this clone. The chain employs TRBV29-1 and TRBJ1-1, with D possibly TRBD1 on 5 matching bases. The V end lost 8 bases, the J end lost 0 bases, and 16 bases lay between the germline ends. The CDR3 covers 14 residues. CDR1 and CDR2 (germline): SQVTM, ANQGSEA. The CDR3 coding sequence is TGCAGCACCGACAATACAGGAATGAACACTGAAGCTTTCTTT. It translates to CSTDNTGMNTEAFF.

This rearrangement joins TRBV28 to TRBJ1-1, with TRBD1 matching over 8 bases. The V segment lost 5 bases and the J segment 6 bases; nucleotides outside the gene matches: 2. The CDR3 spans 12 residues. Germline V gene lookup returns CDR1 MDHEN and CDR2 SYDVKM. As DNA, the CDR3 is TGTGCCAGCAGTCCACAGGGGGCTGAAGCTTTCTTT. Amino acids: CASSPQGAEAFF. The variable domain in full, with the rest retrieved from reference TRBV28 and TRBJ1-1, is DVKVTQSSRYLVKRTGEKVFLECVQDMDHENMFWYRQDPGLGLRLIYFSYDVKMKEKGDIPEGYSVSREKKERFSLILESASTNQTSMYLCASSPQGAEAFFGQGTRLTVV.

For this clone: At the DNA level, this CDR3 is encoded by other sequences in the same sample as well. This chain uses TRBV6-4 with TRBJ2-1; 14 positions agree with TRBD2. J lost 4 bases, V lost 6 bases, and 2 bases had no gene match. The CDR3 runs to 15 residues. The germline V gene encodes CDR1 MRHNA and CDR2 SNTAGT. The DNA of the CDR3 is TGTGCCAGCAGGAGACTAGCGGGAGGGTACAATGAGCAGTTCTTC. Its translation: CASRRLAGGYNEQFF.

The chain couples TRBV9 to TRBJ2-3; no definite D call. The germline gives CDR1 SGDLS, CDR2 YYNGEE. V was pared by 0 bases and J by 0 bases, with 8 bases between. This CDR3 has 15 residues. CDR3 in DNA: TGTGCCAGCAGCGTAGTAGACATTAGCACAGATACGCAGTATTTT. Protein sequence: CASSVVDISTDTQYF. The full variable domain, in which reference TRBV9 and TRBJ2-3 provide the parts outside the CDR3, is DSGVTQTPKHLITATGQRVTLRCSPRSGDLSVYWYQQSLDQGLQFLIQYYNGEERAKGNILERFSAQQFPDLHSELNLSSLELGDSALYFCASSVVDISTDTQYFGPGTRLTVL.

The rearrangement joins TRBV27 to TRBJ2-3; D possibly matches TRBD1 or TRBD2 (5 bases each). Trimming pared 1 base from V and 2 bases from J, leaving 10 bases between. The CDR3 runs 15 residues. Germline CDR1 reads MNHEY; CDR2 reads SMNVEV (reference sequence). The CDR3 loop reads CASSLLGPTTDTQYF. DNA for the CDR3: TGTGCCAGCAGTTTATTGGGACCAACCACAGATACGCAGTATTTT.

The CDR3 nucleotides read TGTGCCAGCAGCCAAGCGGGGAATCAGCCCCAGCATTTT. Amino acid sequence: CASSQAGNQPQHF. This chain uses TRBV4-2 with TRBJ1-5, with D hard to call. The CDR3 contains 13 residues. Germline V gene lookup returns CDR1 LGHNA and CDR2 YNFKEQ. Trimming took off 1 base at V and 4 bases at J, with 5 bases between the two ends.

J is TRBJ2-1 and V is TRBV28; no firm D call. Trimming cost V 6 bases and J 5 bases, with 5 bases left between them. The CDR3 contains 11 residues. Germline CDR1 MDHEN, CDR2 SYDVKM. In DNA, the CDR3 is TGTGCCAGCAGCCCAAACAATGAGCAGTTCTTC. Protein: CASSPNNEQFF.

The J gene is TRBJ2-1, the V gene TRBV5-3; D is possibly TRBD2 (6 bases). TRBV5-3 is labeled an ORF, and its function is uncertain. The CDR3 length is 14 residues. Between the trimmed V and J ends, which lost 4 bases and 12 bases, there was a span of 20 bases. The CDR3 reads CARSRWISGVVQFF. The CDR3 coding sequence is TGTGCCAGAAGCCGGTGGATTAGCGGAGTGGTGCAGTTCTTC.

The V call is TRBV7-3, the J call TRBJ1-1; TRBD1 matches 7 bases. The CDR3 runs 14 residues. CDR1 is SGHTA and CDR2 is FQGTGA in the germline V gene. J lost 1 base, V lost 6 bases, and 5 bases had no gene match. The chain's CDR3 is CASSSGQENTEAFF. The CDR3 nucleotides are TGTGCCAGCAGTTCTGGACAGGAGAACACTGAAGCTTTCTTT.